Following are 3 T cell receptor beta chains from one sample sequenced in a study of blood T cell repertoires in COVID-19. Method: immunoSEQ multiplex PCR; TCRdb's copy keeps in-frame clones and lacks some. The sample lists about 150,000 clones, roughly 80% occurring once. Sequencing input: peripheral blood. These receptors originate from a human donor in a cohort sampled during active COVID-19.

The genes are TRBV19 and TRBJ1-6; 9 nucleotides line up with TRBD1. In germline, CDR1 is LNHDA, CDR2 SQIVND (reference sequence). Trimming at V came to 6 bases and at J to 5 bases, leaving 5 bases not matched to a gene. CDR3 length: 15 amino acids. CDR3 DNA: TGTGCCAGTAGAAGGACAGGGGCAGATAATTCACCCCTCCACTTT. Its protein is CASRRTGADNSPLHF.

The chain is built from TRBV9 and TRBJ2-3, with 8 nucleotides matching TRBD1. V was clipped by 4 bases and J by 5 bases; unmatched bases: 18. Per the germline V gene, CDR1 is SGDLS and CDR2 is YYNGEE. The CDR3 sequence is 18 residues long. CDR3 protein: CASSPTGGADIIGDTQYF. CDR3 in DNA: TGTGCCAGCAGCCCAACAGGGGGAGCCGATATTATTGGAGATACGCAGTATTTT.

This chain links TRBV7-2 with TRBJ2-1, with 10 bases aligning to TRBD2. CDR1 SGHTA and CDR2 FQGNSA come from the germline V gene. The trim removed 0 bases at V and 6 bases at J, leaving 17 bases unmatched. The CDR3 sequence is 20 residues long. The DNA of the CDR3 is TGTGCCAGCAGCTTAGCGGTGTACGGTAGGACTAGCGGCCCTAGCAATGAGCAGTTCTTC. Its protein is CASSLAVYGRTSGPSNEQFF.